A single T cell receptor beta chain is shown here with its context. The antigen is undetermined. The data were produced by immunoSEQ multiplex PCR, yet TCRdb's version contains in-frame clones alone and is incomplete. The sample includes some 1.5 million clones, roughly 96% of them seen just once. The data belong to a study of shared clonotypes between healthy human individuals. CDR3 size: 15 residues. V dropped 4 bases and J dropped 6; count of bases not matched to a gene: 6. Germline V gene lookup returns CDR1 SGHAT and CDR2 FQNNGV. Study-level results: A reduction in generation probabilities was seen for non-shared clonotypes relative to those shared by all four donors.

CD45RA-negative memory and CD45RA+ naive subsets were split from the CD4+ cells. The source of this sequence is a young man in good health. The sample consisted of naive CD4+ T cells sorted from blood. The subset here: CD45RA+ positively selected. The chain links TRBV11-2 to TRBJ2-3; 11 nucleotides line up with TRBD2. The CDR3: CASSSRLAGSDTQYF. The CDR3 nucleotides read TGTGCCAGCAGCTCGAGACTAGCGGGATCGGATACGCAGTATTTT.